The rows below give T cell receptor beta chains drawn from one sample of a study of shared clonotypes between healthy human individuals. The assay was immunoSEQ multiplex PCR, and TCRdb's table has in-frame clones only and misses some. The sample lists some 2,500,000 clones, under 95% occurring once. Sequencing was performed on naive CD4+ T cells from PBMCs. The source is a man aged 18 to 30 in good health. Some clones in this sample may be carry-over from other donors' samples. CDR3s include the opening cysteine and the closing phenylalanine or tryptophan. D genes are given only for firm matches. For some rows the clone size is stated as once, few or many, or as a class when expanded; others skip it.

CDR3: CASSRQGATKNIQYF
DNA: TGTGCCAGCAGCCGCCAAGGGGCGACCAAAAACATTCAGTACTTC
size: NA
J: TRBJ2-4
V: TRBV28
D: NA

CDR3: CASSEGGSGANVLTF
DNA: TGTGCCAGCAGCGAGGGGGGCTCTGGGGCCAACGTCCTGACTTTC
size: NA
J: TRBJ2-6
V: TRBV9
D: NA

CDR3: CASSPGLAGLNTGELFF
DNA: TGCGCCAGCAGCCCGGGTCTAGCGGGCCTGAACACCGGGGAGCTGTTTTTT
size: NA
J: TRBJ2-2
V: TRBV4-1
D: TRBD2

CDR3: CASSHGTGAYEQYF
DNA: TGTGCCAGCAGCCACGGGACAGGAGCCTACGAGCAGTACTTC
size: NA
J: TRBJ2-7
V: TRBV7-9
D: TRBD1

CDR3: CASSPSLGEQYF
DNA: TGTGCCAGTAGTCCGTCACTCGGCGAGCAGTACTTC
size: NA
J: TRBJ2-7
V: TRBV19
D: NA

CDR3: CASSSDANTEAFF
DNA: TGTGCCAGCAGCTCGGATGCGAACACTGAAGCTTTCTTT
size: few
J: TRBJ1-1
V: TRBV7-3
D: NA

CDR3: CASSVEGGEGQPQHF
DNA: TGTGCCAGCAGCGTAGAAGGGGGCGAGGGTCAGCCCCAGCATTTT
size: NA
J: TRBJ1-5
V: TRBV9
D: TRBD1

CDR3: CASSEEGRFTDTQYF
DNA: TGTGCCAGCAGTGAAGAGGGCAGATTCACAGATACGCAGTATTTT
size: NA
J: TRBJ2-3
V: TRBV6-1
D: NA

CDR3: CASSLKARGRSTDTQYF
DNA: TGTGCCAGCAGCCTAAAGGCTCGCGGGAGGTCCACAGATACGCAGTATTTT
size: NA
J: TRBJ2-3
V: TRBV7-2
D: TRBD2

CDR3: CASSFLPRQGGYGAFF
DNA: TGTGCCAGCAGCTTCCTTCCCAGACAGGGGGGATATGGAGCTTTCTTT
size: NA
J: TRBJ1-1
V: TRBV7-2
D: TRBD1

CDR3: CATGARRDGSYEQYF
DNA: TGTGCCACCGGTGCTCGGCGGGATGGCTCCTACGAGCAGTACTTC
size: NA
J: TRBJ2-7
V: TRBV15
D: NA

CDR3: CASSEGQNTYEQYF
DNA: TGTGCCAGCAGTGAGGGCCAGAATACCTACGAGCAGTACTTC
size: NA
J: TRBJ2-7
V: TRBV25-1
D: NA

CDR3: CASSDGGQGGYEQYF
DNA: TGTGCCAGCAGCGATGGGGGACAGGGGGGCTACGAGCAGTACTTC
size: NA
J: TRBJ2-7
V: TRBV28
D: TRBD1

CDR3: CASSVRLAGGEQFF
DNA: TGTGCCAGCAGCGTCCGACTAGCGGGAGGTGAGCAGTTCTTC
size: NA
J: TRBJ2-1
V: TRBV9
D: TRBD2

CDR3: CASSYTGVNEQFF
DNA: TGTGCCAGCAGCTATACAGGGGTCAATGAGCAGTTCTTC
size: NA
J: TRBJ2-1
V: TRBV7-9
D: TRBD1

CDR3: CASRKQGTRETQYF
DNA: TGTGCCAGCAGGAAGCAGGGCACACGGGAGACCCAGTACTTC
size: NA
J: TRBJ2-5
V: TRBV6-1
D: NA

CDR3: CASSYSRTASTDTQYF
DNA: TGTGCCAGCAGTTACTCGAGGACAGCTAGCACAGATACGCAGTATTTT
size: NA
J: TRBJ2-3
V: TRBV6-6
D: NA

CDR3: CASSPSPRGYGYTF
DNA: TGTGCCAGCTCACCAAGCCCAAGGGGGTATGGCTACACCTTC
size: few
J: TRBJ1-2
V: TRBV18
D: NA

CDR3: CSADRMDTQYF
DNA: TGCAGCGCAGACAGGATGGATACGCAGTATTTT
size: once
J: TRBJ2-3
V: TRBV29-1
D: NA

CDR3: CASSEPGRSGELFF
DNA: TGTGCCAGCAGTGAACCGGGGCGTAGCGGGGAGCTGTTTTTT
size: NA
J: TRBJ2-2
V: TRBV25-1
D: NA

CDR3: CASSPAGSTDTQYF
DNA: TGTGCCAGCTCACCCGCAGGGAGCACAGATACGCAGTATTTT
size: NA
J: TRBJ2-3
V: TRBV18
D: NA

CDR3: CASSLEQPTGELFF
DNA: TGCGCCAGCAGCTTGGAACAACCTACCGGGGAGCTGTTTTTT
size: few
J: TRBJ2-2
V: TRBV5-1
D: NA

CDR3: CASSVGAGAQETQYF
DNA: TGTGCCAGCAGCGTAGGGGCAGGGGCGCAAGAGACCCAGTACTTC
size: NA
J: TRBJ2-5
V: TRBV9
D: NA

CDR3: CSVKLNTEAFF
DNA: TGCAGTGTAAAACTGAACACTGAAGCTTTCTTT
size: NA
J: TRBJ1-1
V: TRBV20-1
D: NA

CDR3: CASSFSMNTEAFF
DNA: TGTGCCAGCAGCTTTTCCATGAACACTGAAGCTTTCTTT
size: NA
J: TRBJ1-1
V: TRBV7-8
D: NA

CDR3: CASSAGQTGELFF
DNA: TGTGCCAGCAGTGCGGGACAGACCGGGGAGCTGTTTTTT
size: NA
J: TRBJ2-2
V: TRBV6-5
D: NA

CDR3: CASSFSGGRADTQYF
DNA: TGTGCCAGCAGTTTTTCGGGGGGTCGCGCAGATACGCAGTATTTT
size: once
J: TRBJ2-3
V: TRBV28
D: TRBD2

CDR3: CASSFLAAGYMNTEAFF
DNA: TGTGCCAGCAGCTTTCTGGCCGCCGGATATATGAACACTGAAGCTTTCTTT
size: NA
J: TRBJ1-1
V: TRBV5-5
D: NA

CDR3: CASSGTSFNTGELFF
DNA: TGCGCCAGTTCCGGGACTAGCTTTAACACCGGGGAGCTGTTTTTT
size: NA
J: TRBJ2-2
V: TRBV10-2
D: TRBD2

CDR3: CASSRDQRVRARNEQFF
DNA: TGTGCCAGCAGCCGCGACCAAAGGGTTAGGGCCCGCAATGAGCAGTTCTTC
size: NA
J: TRBJ2-1
V: TRBV7-2
D: NA

CDR3: CASLANRVGLETQYF
DNA: TGTGCCAGCCTGGCCAACAGGGTGGGCTTGGAGACCCAGTACTTC
size: NA
J: TRBJ2-5
V: TRBV2
D: NA

CDR3: CASSRGTGGLTKNIQYF
DNA: TGTGCCAGCAGCCGTGGGACAGGGGGCTTGACCAAAAACATTCAGTACTTC
size: NA
J: TRBJ2-4
V: TRBV7-3
D: TRBD1

CDR3: CAIRGTAASSTDTQYF
DNA: TGTGCCATCAGGGGGACCGCCGCCTCGTCGACAGATACGCAGTATTTT
size: NA
J: TRBJ2-3
V: TRBV10-3
D: NA

CDR3: CASSFGGVTNTIYF
DNA: TGTGCCAGCAGCTTCGGAGGGGTTACAAACACCATATATTTT
size: NA
J: TRBJ1-3
V: TRBV7-9
D: NA

CDR3: CASSGQIYSNQPQHF
DNA: TGTGCCAGCAGCGGACAGATCTATAGCAATCAGCCCCAGCATTTT
size: NA
J: TRBJ1-5
V: TRBV7-2
D: NA

CDR3: CSVEIGLAAYNEQFF
DNA: TGCAGCGTTGAAATAGGACTAGCGGCCTACAATGAGCAGTTCTTC
size: once
J: TRBJ2-1
V: TRBV29-1
D: TRBD2

CDR3: CASSESVGASSGANVLTF
DNA: TGTGCCAGCAGTGAATCGGTGGGAGCGTCCTCTGGGGCCAACGTCCTGACTTTC
size: NA
J: TRBJ2-6
V: TRBV25-1
D: NA

CDR3: CASSYSISIEAFF
DNA: TGTGCCAGCAGTTACTCGATTTCAATTGAAGCTTTCTTT
size: few
J: TRBJ1-1
V: TRBV6-5
D: NA

CDR3: CASSLVQNGNTEAFF
DNA: TGTGCCAGCAGTTTAGTACAGAACGGGAACACTGAAGCTTTCTTT
size: NA
J: TRBJ1-1
V: TRBV28
D: NA

CDR3: CASSDKGVCEQYF
DNA: TGTGCCAGCAGCGATAAAGGGGTGTGCGAGCAGTACTTC
size: NA
J: TRBJ2-7
V: TRBV9
D: NA

CDR3: CASGLVLGQGGWGYTF
DNA: TGTGCTAGTGGTTTGGTACTAGGGCAGGGGGGCTGGGGCTACACCTTC
size: NA
J: TRBJ1-2
V: TRBV12-5
D: TRBD1

CDR3: CASSPSRGGGGGYTF
DNA: TGTGCCAGCAGCCCCTCCCGGGGTGGAGGGGGTGGCTACACCTTC
size: NA
J: TRBJ1-2
V: TRBV7-9
D: NA

CDR3: CASSLGPTTEAFF
DNA: TGCGCCAGCAGCTTGGGCCCCACCACTGAAGCTTTCTTT
size: NA
J: TRBJ1-1
V: TRBV5-1
D: NA

CDR3: CASSIEAGVGEQYF
DNA: TGTGCCAGTAGTATAGAGGCAGGGGTCGGCGAGCAGTACTTC
size: once
J: TRBJ2-7
V: TRBV19
D: NA

CDR3: CASSSKTVYQETQYF
DNA: TGCGCCAGCAGCTCCAAGACAGTGTACCAAGAGACCCAGTACTTC
size: NA
J: TRBJ2-5
V: TRBV5-1
D: NA

CDR3: CSVVVNTEAFF
DNA: TGCAGCGTTGTGGTGAACACTGAAGCTTTCTTT
size: NA
J: TRBJ1-1
V: TRBV29-1
D: NA

CDR3: CASSPRGGNEQFF
DNA: TGTGCCAGCAGCCCGAGAGGGGGCAATGAGCAGTTCTTC
size: once
J: TRBJ2-1
V: TRBV9
D: NA

CDR3: CATEIKGSDTQYF
DNA: TGTGCCACCGAAATTAAAGGGTCCGACACGCAGTATTTT
size: once
J: TRBJ2-3
V: TRBV15
D: NA

CDR3: CASSAAGVSGNTIYF
DNA: TGTGCCAGCAGTGCTGCGGGAGTCTCTGGAAACACCATATATTTT
size: NA
J: TRBJ1-3
V: TRBV28
D: NA

CDR3: CASSFEASTDTQYF
DNA: TGCGCCAGCAGCTTTGAGGCAAGCACAGATACGCAGTATTTT
size: NA
J: TRBJ2-3
V: TRBV5-1
D: NA

CDR3: CASSLRTGADTQYF
DNA: TGTGCCAGCAGCTTGAGAACGGGGGCAGATACGCAGTATTTT
size: NA
J: TRBJ2-3
V: TRBV5-6
D: NA

CDR3: CASSDWERGRRGELFF
DNA: TGTGCCAGCAGTGACTGGGAGCGCGGGAGGAGGGGGGAGCTGTTTTTT
size: NA
J: TRBJ2-2
V: TRBV2
D: TRBD2

CDR3: CASSDGPSGPGGYTF
DNA: TGTGCCAGCAGTGACGGGCCGTCTGGTCCTGGGGGCTACACCTTC
size: NA
J: TRBJ1-2
V: TRBV6-4
D: NA

CDR3: CASTRPGLEKDEQFF
DNA: TGTGCCAGCACCAGACCGGGACTAGAGAAGGATGAGCAGTTCTTC
size: NA
J: TRBJ2-1
V: TRBV5-6
D: TRBD2

CDR3: CASSLRDKVGYGYTF
DNA: TGTGCCAGCAGCCTCCGGGACAAAGTGGGCTATGGCTACACCTTC
size: NA
J: TRBJ1-2
V: TRBV5-4
D: NA

CDR3: CASPGGRKLTRDNEQFF
DNA: TGTGCCAGCCCGGGGGGGCGAAAACTAACGAGGGACAATGAGCAGTTCTTC
size: NA
J: TRBJ2-1
V: TRBV5-4
D: TRBD2

CDR3: CASSSGGQKNTEAFF
DNA: TGTGCCAGCAGCTCGGGGGGGCAGAAGAACACTGAAGCTTTCTTT
size: NA
J: TRBJ1-1
V: TRBV5-4
D: NA

CDR3: CASSRGQGGDTQYF
DNA: TGTGCCAGCAGTAGGGGACAGGGGGGAGATACGCAGTATTTT
size: NA
J: TRBJ2-3
V: TRBV2
D: TRBD1

CDR3: CASSLSTGGQGGEQFF
DNA: TGCGCCAGCAGCTTATCAACAGGGGGCCAAGGTGGGGAGCAGTTCTTC
size: NA
J: TRBJ2-1
V: TRBV5-1
D: TRBD1